This T cell receptor (beta chain) appears in the sequencing data of a study of blood T cell repertoires in COVID-19. Across the study: Samples came from the United States, Italy and Spain, spanning acute and convalescent COVID-19. T cells, B-cell-depleted T cells, or PBMCs supplied cDNA or gDNA.

Per the original data handling: Estimation of nucleated cell counts relied on the amplification of reference gene primers. This table comes from immunoSEQ multiplex PCR, and its TCRdb copy is limited to in-frame clones, with some not included. V, J and clone size are taken as reported in that table, and D and trimming were inferred from the DNA itself. The sample lists 200,000 to 250,000 clones, roughly 84% occurring once. This clonotype was obtained from a man aged 35 to 55 with acute or convalescent COVID-19. Sequencing was carried out using peripheral blood.

DNA of the CDR3: TGTGCCACCAGTGATCCCAGGGGGTCAGGAAATGAGCAGTTCTTC. Protein product: CATSDPRGSGNEQFF. The chain links TRBV24-1 to TRBJ2-1; 7 nucleotides align to TRBD1. CDR1 is KGHDR, CDR2 SFDVKD, per germline. V dropped 3 bases and J dropped 7; count of bases not matched to a gene: 8. The CDR3 extends over 15 amino acids.